The 16 T cell receptor beta chains given below trace back to one sample, sequenced in a study of blood T cell repertoires in COVID-19. Assay: immunoSEQ multiplex PCR; the TCRdb copy retains only in-frame clones and omits some. The data contain about 220,000 clones, 84% of them seen just once; the ten biggest clones take up approximately 6.5%. Sequences were obtained from PBMCs or T cells enriched from blood (not recorded which). The receptors here all came from a woman aged 40 to 55 who had recovered from COVID-19.

This chain connects TRBV19 to TRBJ1-2, with TRBD1 matching 9 bases. The trim removed 0 bases at V and 3 bases at J, leaving 2 bases unmatched. Germline V gene data show CDR1 as LNHDA and CDR2 as SQIVND (reference sequence). CDR3 length: 15 amino acids. The CDR3 loop reads CASSIETGGHYGYTF. The CDR3 coding sequence is TGTGCCAGTAGTATAGAGACAGGGGGACACTATGGCTACACCTTC.

The chain has TRBV19 and TRBJ2-2; D might be TRBD2 (6 bases). The CDR3 runs 17 residues. V was trimmed by 3 bases and J by 4 bases, leaving 18 bases between them. Looked up from germline, CDR1 is LNHDA and CDR2 is SQIVND (reference sequence). As DNA, the CDR3 is TGTGCCAGTAGTATTCTACGGGGACTCTCGGGCACCGGGGAGCTGTTTTTT. Residues: CASSILRGLSGTGELFF.

The table lists this clone with a count of one. The chain employs TRBV9 and TRBJ1-3, with 7 nucleotides matching TRBD1. In germline, CDR1 is SGDLS, CDR2 YYNGEE. There are 17 residues in the CDR3. After removal of 4 bases from V and 0 bases from J, the junction contained 10 bases not matched to a gene. The CDR3 loop is CASSIRQGSGSGNTIYF. The CDR3 DNA is TGTGCCAGCAGCATAAGACAGGGCAGCGGCTCTGGAAACACCATATATTTT.

This chain connects TRBV18 to TRBJ2-3, with a weak D call TRBD2 (6 bases). The germline gives CDR1 KGHSH, CDR2 LQKENI. This CDR3 has 17 amino acids. V gave up 2 bases and J gave up 2 bases, with 17 bases separating them. The CDR3 region has the DNA TGTGCCAGCTCACCAAAGGACTACTCGAATCCCACAGATACGCAGTATTTT. Its translation is CASSPKDYSNPTDTQYF.

The gene calls are TRBV27 and TRBJ2-1; 11 bases fit TRBD2. This CDR3 spans 17 amino acids. From germline, CDR1 is MNHEY and CDR2 SMNVEV (reference sequence). With V trimmed by 7 bases and J by 8 bases, 16 bases remained unmatched. The CDR3, as DNA: TGTGCCAGCAAGGAGGCGCTAGCGGGAGGCCGAGGGGATGAGCAGTTCTTC. This gives the protein CASKEALAGGRGDEQFF.

In DNA form, the CDR3 reads TGTGCCAGCAGTTTAGGCGGACAGGATGGCTACACCTTC. Translated, it gives CASSLGGQDGYTF. V usage is TRBV27 and J usage is TRBJ1-2, with 7 nucleotides matching TRBD1. Per the germline V gene, CDR1 is MNHEY and CDR2 is SMNVEV (reference sequence). Trimming at V came to 2 bases and at J to 6 bases, leaving 3 bases not matched to a gene. This CDR3 contains 13 residues.

The chain couples TRBV11-2 to TRBJ2-3; 10 bases fit TRBD1. The CDR3 length is 14 residues. V was pared by 4 bases and J by 6 bases, with 4 bases of the junction left unmatched. Germline CDR1 and CDR2: SGHAT and FQNNGV. CDR3 nucleotide sequence: TGTGCCAGCAGCTCCGGGACAGGGGACGATACGCAGTATTTT. Translation gives CASSSGTGDDTQYF.

This clone was recorded only once. Here the CDR3 reads CASSTRPVAGAYNEQFF. CDR3 nucleotide sequence: TGCGCCAGCAGCACCCGACCCGTTGCGGGAGCTTACAATGAGCAGTTCTTC. The chain links TRBV5-1 to TRBJ2-1, with 7 bases identical to TRBD2. The CDR3 runs to 17 residues. The germline gives CDR1 SGHRS, CDR2 YFSETQ. Trimming removed 4 bases from V and 4 bases from J; junction bases left unmatched: 14.

The rearrangement joins TRBV10-3 to TRBJ1-5; the D is unclear. The V end lost 1 base, the J end lost 1 base, and 5 bases lay between the germline ends. CDR1 is ENHRY and CDR2 is SYGVKD in the germline V gene. CDR3 length: 14 residues. The CDR3 DNA sequence: TGTGCCATCAGTGAGTGGGAGAGCAATCAGCCCCAGCATTTT. Residues: CAISEWESNQPQHF.

The J gene is TRBJ2-1, the V gene TRBV5-5; TRBD2 agrees at 8 bases. Trimming removed 7 bases from V and 10 bases from J; junction bases left unmatched: 19. The germline CDR1 and CDR2 sequences are SGHKS and YYEKEE (reference sequence). CDR3 length: 16 amino acids. The CDR3 loop is CASGKGFSGSPREQFF. Written as DNA, the CDR3 is TGTGCCAGCGGAAAAGGTTTCAGCGGGAGTCCGAGGGAGCAGTTCTTC.

This rearrangement joins TRBV24-1 to TRBJ2-7, with TRBD2 identical over 9 bases. The J segment lost 6 bases and the V segment lost 0 bases, leaving 14 bases of the junction unmatched. The CDR3 is made up of 18 amino acids. Germline V CDR1 and CDR2: KGHDR, SFDVKD. CDR3: CATSDLQGWLAGAGEQYF. In nucleotides, the CDR3 is TGTGCCACCAGTGATTTGCAGGGGTGGTTAGCGGGGGCGGGCGAGCAGTACTTC.

Concerning this clone itself: This sample also contains other DNA sequences that code for the same CDR3. The genes are TRBV12-3 or TRBV12-4 and TRBJ1-1; D may be TRBD1 (5 bases). Trimming shortened V by 6 bases and J by 3 bases, and 11 bases separated the two germline ends. This CDR3 is 13 amino acids long. The CDR3 nucleotides read TGTGCCAGCAGCCCACAGGTGGACACTGAAGCTTTCTTT. Its translation: CASSPQVDTEAFF.

The chain employs TRBV5-1 and TRBJ2-2; perhaps TRBD2 as D (5 bases). The V gene's germline CDR1 is SGHRS and CDR2 YFSETQ. V was cut by 6 bases and J by 2 bases, with 14 bases left in between. This CDR3 contains 15 residues. Here the CDR3 DNA reads TGCGCCAGCACGGAGTCTAGCATAAACACCGGGGAGCTGTTTTTT. Its translation is CASTESSINTGELFF.

The V call is TRBV7-2, the J call TRBJ2-5; 11 bases match TRBD2. Germline values: CDR1 SGHTA, CDR2 FQGNSA. The CDR3 length is 18 residues. V lost 3 bases, J lost 1 base, and 10 bases stayed unmatched. As DNA, the CDR3 is TGTGCCAGCAGCTTTTATCGTCATAGCGGGAGGGTCCAAGAGACCCAGTACTTC. Residues: CASSFYRHSGRVQETQYF.

The chain is built from TRBV10-3 and TRBJ1-5, with TRBD1 as a possible D gene (5 bases). Germline lookup yields CDR1 ENHRY and CDR2 SYGVKD. CDR3 length equals 15 residues. The V end lost 2 bases, the J end lost 5 bases, and 13 bases lay between the germline ends. Here the CDR3 DNA reads TGTGCCATCAGTGAGATGAGGGGAGGGGATCAGCCCCAGCATTTT. Protein sequence: CAISEMRGGDQPQHF.

The CDR3 DNA sequence: TGTGCCAGTAGTTTAGTGAGACTGCGGAACACTGAAGCTTTCTTT. It is translated as CASSLVRLRNTEAFF. The gene calls are TRBV19 and TRBJ1-1; D ambiguous. Germline-derived CDR1 and CDR2 are LNHDA and SQIVND (reference sequence). The CDR3 runs to 15 residues. The V end was cut by 5 bases, the J end by 1 base, with 14 bases between.